This record covers a single TCR beta chain. Its antigen is unknown. The sample originates from a study of T-cell memory formation after mild COVID-19. The study, taken as a whole, reports: That cross-reactive memory joined was suggested by some responding clones appearing in pre-infection memory. Mainly in CM and EM were contracting CD4+ clones; CD8+ were in EMRA.

This CDR3 spans 13 amino acids. In germline, CDR1 is SNHLY, CDR2 FYNNEI. V was clipped by 6 bases and J by 3 bases, with 9 bases between them. TCR alpha and TCR beta cDNA libraries carrying sample barcodes and UMIs came from 5'RACE with constant-segment primers. Using its own MiXCR run on the 5' RACE reads, TCRdb lists one record per CDR3 protein. The table lists more than 250,000 distinct CDR3 sequences, about a sixth of them singletons. The sequenced sample consisted of PBMCs or a T cell subset sorted from them (not recorded which). This receptor was identified in a man between 18 and 35 years old who had mild COVID-19 (a few samples of this study predate the infection). Cell type and time point are not known. The chain combines TRBV2 with TRBJ1-3; tentatively, D is TRBD1 (6 bases). CDR3 in amino acids: CASSYRVGNTIYF. In DNA form, the CDR3 reads TGTGCCAGCAGCTACAGGGTTGGAAACACCATATATTTT.